Below are 24 T cell receptor beta chains sequenced from a single sample in a study of T cells in women clearing cervical HPV infection. TCRdb's table, derived via immunoSEQ multiplex PCR, lists solely in-frame clones and lacks some. The sample holds tens of thousands of clones. The sequenced material came from blood buffy coat. The origin of the receptors is a woman between 18 and 75 years old with a cervical HPV16 infection that either progressed to CIN3+ or cleared (not recorded which).

Of note for this clone: The read halts 3 residues ahead of the CDR3 end, with the missing end drawn from the germline J gene. The chain uses TRBV29-1 and TRBJ2-7, with a tentative D call TRBD2 (6 bases). The V gene's germline CDR1 is SQVTM and CDR2 ANQGSEA. The CDR3 consists of 14 residues. V shed 6 bases and J shed 3 bases, with 18 bases lying between them. Here the CDR3 reads CSVDKRRDGYEQYF. Partial CDR3 DNA: TGCAGCGTGGATAAAAGGCGGGATGGCTACGAG.

Worth noting for this clone: The sequence runs out 3 residues before the end of the CDR3; the remainder is reconstructed from the germline J gene. The rearrangement links TRBV14 to TRBJ2-2; 8 nucleotides agree with TRBD2. Germline V gene data show CDR1 as SGHDN and CDR2 as FVKESK. J was trimmed by 3 bases and V by 0 bases; bases with no gene match: 6. This CDR3 comprises 17 residues. The CDR3 sequence is CASSQEIAGIYTGELFF. The CDR3 DNA, read in part, is TGTGCCAGCAGCCAAGAAATAGCGGGGATATACACCGGGGAG. Full variable domain (rest looked up from reference TRBV14 and TRBJ2-2): EAGVTQFPSHSVIEKGQTVTLRCDPISGHDNLYWYRRVMGKEIKFLLHFVKESKQDESGMPNNRFLAERTGGTYSTLKVQPAELEDSGVYFCASSQEIAGIYTGELFFGEGSRLTVL.

Details on this clone: The CDR3 is cut off 3 residues early in the read; its end comes from the germline J gene. The gene calls are TRBV7-3 and TRBJ2-1, with 7 bases that match TRBD2. CDR1 and CDR2 (germline): SGHTA, FQGTGA. The junction had 14 bases not matched to a gene; V was cut back by 4 bases and J by 8 bases. This CDR3 contains 16 residues. CDR3 amino acids: CASSSRGVWGGDEQFF. CDR3 bases read: TGTGCCAGCAGCTCTAGAGGGGTTTGGGGGGGGGATGAG.

Comments on this clone: The read halts 3 residues ahead of the CDR3 end, with the missing end drawn from the germline J gene. The chain employs TRBV30 and TRBJ1-6, with D maybe TRBD1 (5 bases). Trimming removed 8 bases from V and 2 bases from J, with 10 bases in between. The germline V gene has CDR1 GTSNPN and CDR2 SVGIG (reference sequence). The CDR3 loop spans 13 amino acids. Incomplete CDR3 DNA: TGTGCCCACCAGACAGCCTATAATTCACCC. Protein sequence: CAHQTAYNSP. From start to end, the CDR3 is CAHQTAYNSPLHF.

On this clone itself: The CDR3 end falls 3 residues outside the read, so it is completed with the germline J gene. Other DNA variants within this sample encode the same CDR3. This sequence joins TRBV7-3 and TRBJ1-1; D not resolved. The length of the CDR3 is 13 residues. Germline V CDR1 and CDR2: SGHTA, FQGTGA. The V and J ends lost 0 bases and 2 bases respectively, with 4 bases between them. The CDR3 reads CASSLTGNTEAFF. Partial CDR3 DNA: TGTGCCAGCAGCTTAACAGGCAACACTGAA.

Concerning this clone itself: The read finishes 3 residues shy of the CDR3 end, and the germline J gene is used to complete it. V usage is TRBV20-1 and J usage is TRBJ1-2; a possible D gene is TRBD1 (5 bases). The V gene lost 0 bases and the J gene lost 6 bases, with 8 bases spanning the gap. CDR1 DFQATT and CDR2 SNEGSKA come from the germline V gene (reference sequence). The CDR3 is 12 amino acids. The DNA read from the CDR3 is TGCAGTGCTAGAGACAGGGTAGATGGC. This codes for CSARDRVDG. The CDR3 reads in full as CSARDRVDGYTF.

As to this clone: The read ends 3 residues early relative to the CDR3; the germline J gene fills the gap. The chain employs TRBV20-1 and TRBJ2-7; possible D gene TRBD2, 6 bases. Per germline, CDR1 DFQATT and CDR2 SNEGSKA (reference sequence). The CDR3 consists of 17 residues. V lost 6 bases, J lost 5 bases, and 29 bases lay in between. The CDR3: CSAAPHGAGFLRNEQYF. The CDR3 DNA, read in part, is TGCAGTGCGGCCCCCCACGGGGCGGGGTTTCTCCGGAACGAG.

On this clone: Coverage ceases 3 residues before the CDR3 finishes, and the germline J gene fills in the end. The chain joins TRBV19 to TRBJ2-2; possibly TRBD1 for D (5 bases). The CDR3 is 14 residues long. CDR1 and CDR2 from the germline V gene are LNHDA and SQIVND (reference sequence). CDR3 DNA (partial): TGTGCCAGTAGTAAGCCCTCTGGGGCCAACGTG. This encodes CASSKPSGANV. The CDR3 as a whole reads CASSKPSGANVLFF.

Remarks on this clone: The CDR3 is cut off 3 residues early in the read; its end comes from the germline J gene. V and J are TRBV2 and TRBJ1-6; no clear D gene. V lost 7 bases, J lost 7 bases, and 11 bases lay in between. Germline CDR1 is SNHLY and CDR2 is FYNNEI. CDR3 length: 13 residues. The CDR3 sequence: CASMAVRNSPLHF. Partial CDR3 DNA: TGTGCCAGCATGGCGGTTCGGAATTCACCC.

Remarks on this clone: The read finishes 3 residues shy of the CDR3 end, and the germline J gene is used to complete it. This sequence joins TRBV6-1 and TRBJ1-2; D gene uncertain. The CDR3 contains 15 residues. V lost 1 base, J lost 4 bases, and 13 bases lay in between. Germline CDR1 and CDR2: MNHNS and SASEGT. CDR3 bases read: TGTGCCAGCAGTGAAGGTTTCGTGGGCGCCTATGGC. Translating gives CASSEGFVGAYG. In full, the CDR3 reads CASSEGFVGAYGYTF.

To note about this clone: With the read ending 3 residues before the CDR3 end, the germline J gene is used to fill in that end. The chain recombines TRBV19 with TRBJ2-2; D remains unclear. The CDR3 covers 15 residues. CDR1 is LNHDA, CDR2 SQIVND, per germline (reference sequence). The CDR3 loop is CASSEGAVTNEKLFF. Incomplete CDR3 DNA: TGTGCCAGTAGTGAAGGAGCCGTAACTAATGAAAAG.

For this clone: The read is 3 residues too short to cover the CDR3 end, so that end is filled in from the germline J gene. V and J are TRBV6-1 and TRBJ1-2; 7 positions agree with TRBD1. CDR1 MNHNS and CDR2 SASEGT come from the germline V gene. V shed 4 bases, J shed 3 bases, and the junction held 2 bases outside the gene matches. This CDR3 spans 13 amino acids. The chain's CDR3 is CASSGTGDYGYTF. Partial CDR3 DNA: TGTGCCAGCAGTGGAACAGGGGACTATGGC.

Worth noting for this clone: The read gets to within 3 residues of the CDR3 end, and the germline J gene fills in the rest. The chain combines TRBV5-1 with TRBJ2-3; possibly TRBD1 for D (6 bases). The germline V gene encodes CDR1 SGHRS and CDR2 YFSETQ. The CDR3 totals 14 residues. V was pared by 6 bases and J by 6 bases, with 17 bases between. CDR3 residues: CASTVQGSSDTQYF. The covered CDR3 bases are TGCGCCAGCACCGTACAGGGATCGAGCGATACG.

Regarding this clone: The CDR3 extends 3 residues past the end of the read, so its final part is completed from the germline J gene. This sequence joins TRBV19 and TRBJ2-7; 10 bases map to TRBD1. The CDR3 covers 13 residues. Germline V lookup: CDR1 LNHDA, CDR2 SQIVND (reference sequence). Unmatched junction bases numbered 0, after V lost 4 bases and J lost 3 bases. CDR3 DNA (partial): TGTGCCAGTAGTAGGACAGGGGGCTACGAG. It is translated as CASSRTGGYE. The whole CDR3 is CASSRTGGYEQYF.

Details on this clone: The read falls 3 residues short of the CDR3 end, and the missing part is taken from the germline J gene. V usage is TRBV20-1 and J usage is TRBJ2-5, with TRBD1 matching 8 bases. This CDR3 region has 13 residues. CDR1 is DFQATT, CDR2 SNEGSKA, per germline (reference sequence). V shed 2 bases and J 4 bases; nucleotides not matched to a gene: 3. The sequenced CDR3 bases are TGCAGTGCTAGAACAGGGGGTTCAGAGACC. Encoded protein: CSARTGGSET. The entire CDR3 is CSARTGGSETQYF.

Notes on this clone: From the germline J gene comes the end of the CDR3, since the read stops 3 residues before it. The chain recombines TRBV14 with TRBJ1-4, with 8 positions matching TRBD1. This CDR3 is built from 16 residues. V was pared by 2 bases and J by 8 bases, with 10 bases of the junction left unmatched. Germline V gene sequence: CDR1 SGHDN, CDR2 FVKESK. The covered CDR3 bases are TGTGCCAGCAGCCAATATGACAGGGGTGAAGAAGAAAAA. It is translated as CASSQYDRGEEEK. The full CDR3 is CASSQYDRGEEEKLFF. Full variable domain (rest looked up from reference TRBV14 and TRBJ1-4): EAGVTQFPSHSVIEKGQTVTLRCDPISGHDNLYWYRRVMGKEIKFLLHFVKESKQDESGMPNNRFLAERTGGTYSTLKVQPAELEDSGVYFCASSQYDRGEEEKLFFGSGTQLSVL.

With regard to this clone: The read stops 3 residues short of the end of the CDR3; the missing end is completed from the germline J gene. The V and J genes are TRBV28 and TRBJ1-6; 7 bases fit TRBD1. Germline CDR1 is MDHEN and CDR2 is SYDVKM. The CDR3 length is 14 residues. The junction had 8 bases not matched to a gene; V was cut back by 8 bases and J by 7 bases. The CDR3: CASGLRGFNSPLHF. The sequenced part of the CDR3 DNA is TGTGCCAGCGGCCTCAGGGGGTTCAATTCACCC.

Of note for this clone: Sequencing ends 3 residues short of the CDR3 end; the germline J gene provides the rest. The rearrangement links TRBV2 to TRBJ1-1; D remains ambiguous. The CDR3 covers 14 residues. Germline CDR1 reads SNHLY; CDR2 reads FYNNEI. Trimming took 0 bases from V and 2 from J, leaving 7 bases between them. The CDR3 region is CASSEAFGNTEAFF. The CDR3 DNA, read in part, is TGTGCCAGCAGTGAAGCTTTCGGTAACACTGAA.

Of note for this clone: The sequenced fragment ends 3 residues before the CDR3 boundary, so the rest is inferred from the germline J gene. The rearrangement uses TRBV2 and TRBJ2-3; D may be TRBD1 (6 bases). The CDR3 contains 15 residues. Germline CDR1 and CDR2: SNHLY and FYNNEI. CDR3 DNA (partial): TGTGCCAGCAGTGACATACAGGGTCTGATGCAGCCG. Its protein is CASSDIQGLMQP. The whole CDR3 protein is CASSDIQGLMQPQYF.

Of note for this clone: Coverage ceases 3 residues before the CDR3 finishes, and the germline J gene fills in the end. The chain is built from TRBV6-2 or TRBV6-3 and TRBJ1-2; the D gene is possibly TRBD1 (5 bases). Germline V gene sequence: CDR1 MNHEY, CDR2 SVGEGT. The CDR3 is 14 amino acids. This chain's CDR3 is CASTAEGALYDYTF. Incomplete CDR3 DNA: TGTGCCAGCACTGCCGAAGGGGCACTCTACGAC.

Concerning this clone itself: The observed sequence ends 3 residues before the CDR3 terminus, with the missing tail filled in from the germline J gene. This chain uses TRBV20-1 with TRBJ1-5; TRBD1 agrees at 8 bases. This CDR3 comprises 18 residues. The trim removed 6 bases at V and 0 bases at J, leaving 16 bases unmatched. The germline CDR1 and CDR2 sequences are DFQATT and SNEGSKA (reference sequence). CDR3 DNA, as far as it was read: TGCAGTGCAAGCCCGACAGGGGCTATCGTCAATAGCAATCAGCCC. Translating gives CSASPTGAIVNSNQP. The whole CDR3 protein is CSASPTGAIVNSNQPQHF.

Turning to this clone: Relative to the germline gene, one junction end is altered; a read error may explain this. The CDR3 end is not reached by the read, which stops 3 residues before it; the germline J gene fills it in. Other nucleotide sequences in the sample specify the same CDR3. V is TRBV19 and J is TRBJ1-3; a possible D gene is TRBD1 (5 bases). Germline loops: CDR1 LNHDA, CDR2 SQIVND (reference sequence). The CDR3 extends over 15 amino acids. The CDR3 bases that were read are TGTGCCAGTAGTATAGATCCCCAGGGTGGAAACACG. Protein product: CASSIDPQGGNT. The entire CDR3 sequence reads CASSIDPQGGNTIYF.

A note on this clone: Read data end 3 residues before the CDR3 end; the end is taken from the germline J gene. The chain is built from TRBV5-7 and TRBJ1-6, with D perhaps matching TRBD1 (6 bases). TRBV5-7 is an ORF, with its function uncertain. V lost 1 base to trimming and J lost 9 bases, with 14 bases between them. The CDR3 is made up of 15 amino acids. CDR3: CASSLRRQGRSPLHF. The CDR3 bases that were read are TGTGCCAGCAGCTTGAGGAGGCAGGGGCGTTCACCC.

A remark on this clone: Read data end 3 residues before the CDR3 end; the end is taken from the germline J gene. The chain joins TRBV5-1 to TRBJ1-4, with D possibly being TRBD1 (5 bases). The V end lost 1 base, the J end lost 0 bases, and 7 bases lay between the germline ends. The CDR3 is made up of 15 amino acids. Looked up from germline, CDR1 is SGHRS and CDR2 is YFSETQ. Incomplete CDR3 DNA: TGCGCCAGCAGCTTGACGGGGGCAACTAATGAAAAA. Its protein is CASSLTGATNEK. The whole CDR3 protein reads CASSLTGATNEKLFF.